This T cell receptor (beta chain) was observed in a study of T-cell reconstitution after alpha-beta-depleted transplantation in children. This clonotype was observed a few times. V was pared by 6 bases and J by 7 bases, with 8 bases of the junction left unmatched. This CDR3 has 13 amino acids. Germline V gene lookup returns CDR1 SQVTM and CDR2 ANQGSEA. The authors prepared the TCRbeta library with unique molecular identifiers. TCRdb passed the PCR reads through MiXCR, listing each CDR3 protein once. The sample holds approximately 980,000 distinct CDR3 sequences, less than 30% seen once. V and J are TRBV29-1 and TRBJ1-4; 7 nucleotides agree with TRBD1. Sequencing used PBMCs, mostly from graft donor cells, obtained 360 days after TCRalphabeta/CD19-depleted stem cell transplant. This clonotype was sampled from a boy under two years old who had a stem cell transplant for SCID, so the T cells may come from the graft donor. As DNA, the CDR3 is TGCAGCGTCACGACAGGGTTCGGTGAAAAACTGTTTTTT. Its protein is CSVTTGFGEKLFF. The whole variable domain, remainder taken from reference TRBV29-1 and TRBJ1-4, is SAVISQKPSRDICQRGTSLTIQCQVDSQVTMMFWYRQQPGQSLTLIATANQGSEATYESGFVIDKFPISRPNLTFSTLTVSNMSPEDSSIYLCSVTTGFGEKLFFGSGTQLSVL.